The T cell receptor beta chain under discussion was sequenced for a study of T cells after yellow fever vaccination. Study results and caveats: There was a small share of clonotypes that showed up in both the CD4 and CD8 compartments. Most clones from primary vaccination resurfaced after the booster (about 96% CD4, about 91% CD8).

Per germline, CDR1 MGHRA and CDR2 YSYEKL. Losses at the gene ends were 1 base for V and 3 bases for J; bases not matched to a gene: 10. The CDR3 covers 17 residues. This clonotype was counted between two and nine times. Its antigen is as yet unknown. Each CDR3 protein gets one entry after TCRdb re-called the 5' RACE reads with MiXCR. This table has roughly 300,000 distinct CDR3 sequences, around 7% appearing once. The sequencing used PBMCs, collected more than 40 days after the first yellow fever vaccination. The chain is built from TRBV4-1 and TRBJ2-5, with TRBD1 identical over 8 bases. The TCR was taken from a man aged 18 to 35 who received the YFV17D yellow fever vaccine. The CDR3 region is CASSQGAIGQGEETQYF. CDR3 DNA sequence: TGCGCCAGCAGCCAAGGGGCGATCGGACAGGGAGAAGAGACCCAGTACTTC.